This entry lists 19 T cell receptor beta chains sequenced from one sample in a study of CD8 T cells in ankylosing spondylitis. TCRdb itself ran the 5' RACE reads through MiXCR, one entry per CDR3 protein. Seen here are 200,000 to 250,000 distinct CDR3 sequences, 10% observed once, and the top ten hold approximately 20%. The sample consisted of blood, either unsorted or a sorted T cell fraction (not recorded which). All receptors derive from a male donor with ankylosing spondylitis or in good health (not recorded which).

The sample holds many counts of this clonotype. The chain carries TRBV19 and TRBJ1-1; 8 bases align to TRBD1. CDR3 length: 15 amino acids. V was pared by 4 bases and J by 1 base, with 5 bases of the junction left unmatched. Germline assignment: CDR1 LNHDA and CDR2 SQIVND (reference sequence). The CDR3 DNA reads as TGTGCCAGTAGTACCGCCGGGACAGGGAACACTGAAGCTTTCTTT. It yields the protein CASSTAGTGNTEAFF.

In the case of this clonotype: This may be a read error, as it is one base from a much larger clone. The CDR3: CASSLREGGYGYAF. In DNA form, the CDR3 reads TGTGCCAGCAGTTTAAGGGAGGGAGGCTATGGCTACGCCTTC. The V call is TRBV27, the J call TRBJ1-2; D is unresolved. This CDR3 comprises 14 residues. In germline, CDR1 is MNHEY, CDR2 SMNVEV (reference sequence).

As concerns this clonotype: A much larger clone differs by one base, so this may be a read error. The chain is built from TRBV12-3 or TRBV12-4 and TRBJ2-7; TRBD2 matches at 12 bases. The CDR3 extends over 15 amino acids. The CDR3 is CASSTQTSGGHEQSF. DNA for the CDR3: TGTGCCAGCAGTACCCAGACTAGCGGGGGCCACGAGCAGTCCTTC.

V and J are TRBV24-1 and TRBJ2-2, with D tentatively TRBD1 (5 bases). This CDR3 comprises 17 residues. In germline, CDR1 is KGHDR, CDR2 SFDVKD. The V and J ends lost 3 bases and 2 bases respectively, with 15 bases between them. For the CDR3, the DNA is TGTGCCACCAGTGATCTCCGTCCAGGGATAAACACCGGGGAGCTGTTTTTT. Its translation: CATSDLRPGINTGELFF.

The chain has TRBV14 and TRBJ1-2, with 8 nucleotides matching TRBD1. The CDR3 consists of 14 residues. Germline values: CDR1 SGHDN, CDR2 FVKESK. V shed 5 bases, J shed 3 bases, and the junction held 5 bases outside the gene matches. CDR3 nucleotide sequence: TGTGCCAGCAGCGAAACGACAGGGGACTATGGCTACACCTTC. Translating it yields CASSETTGDYGYTF. Full variable domain (remainder filled in from reference TRBV14 and TRBJ1-2): EAGVTQFPSHSVIEKGQTVTLRCDPISGHDNLYWYRRVMGKEIKFLLHFVKESKQDESGMPNNRFLAERTGGTYSTLKVQPAELEDSGVYFCASSETTGDYGYTFGSGTRLTVV.

This clonotype was seen many times. CDR3: CSVGNRDNTEAFF. CDR3 coding DNA: TGCAGCGTTGGAAACAGGGATAACACTGAAGCTTTCTTT. The rearrangement uses TRBV29-1 and TRBJ1-1; weak D call: TRBD1 (6 bases). Looked up from germline, CDR1 is SQVTM and CDR2 is ANQGSEA. The germline V and J ends were trimmed by 4 bases and 2 bases, with 11 bases remaining between them. The CDR3 sequence is 13 residues long.

The genes are TRBV5-6 and TRBJ2-5, with TRBD1 as a possible D gene (6 bases). The CDR3 totals 15 residues. Germline CDR1 and CDR2: SGHDT and YYEEEE. The ends were cut back, 5 bases at V and 5 bases at J, with 19 bases in the middle. The CDR3 protein is CASSYSGTKTETQYF. CDR3 in DNA: TGTGCCAGCAGTTATTCCGGGACAAAAACGGAGACCCAGTACTTC.

Of note for this clonotype: A read error may explain this, as a much larger clone is one base away. The chain links TRBV7-2 to TRBJ2-3, with a tentative D call TRBD2 (7 bases). CDR1 and CDR2 from the germline V gene are SGHTA and FQGNSA. The CDR3 runs to 15 residues. The V gene lost 0 bases and the J gene lost 2 bases, with 9 bases spanning the gap. CDR3 nucleotides: TGTGCCAGCAGCTTAGCGGGGGGGCACACAGATACGCAGTATTTT. This translates into CASSLAGGHTDTQYF.

The rearrangement joins TRBV7-2 to TRBJ2-5; 7 nucleotides line up with TRBD1. V lost 0 bases to trimming and J lost 5 bases; unmatched junction nucleotides: 3. The CDR3 covers 14 residues. CDR1 and CDR2 (germline): SGHTA, FQGNSA. CDR3 coding DNA: TGTGCCAGCAGCTTAGCTGGGACAGCGGAGACCCAGTACTTC. It translates to CASSLAGTAETQYF.

At least ten counts were recorded for this clonotype. The chain employs TRBV14 and TRBJ1-1; D is ambiguous. This CDR3 spans 12 amino acids. Germline CDR1 SGHDN, CDR2 FVKESK. V lost 4 bases and J lost 5, with 8 bases in between. The CDR3 reads CASSLTVTEAFF. CDR3 nucleotides: TGTGCCAGCAGCCTTACGGTTACTGAAGCTTTCTTT.

The genes are TRBV20-1 and TRBJ2-1; D gene unclear. Between the trimmed V and J ends, which lost 3 bases and 8 bases, there was a span of 11 bases. This CDR3 has 12 residues. The V gene's germline CDR1 is DFQATT and CDR2 SNEGSKA (reference sequence). CDR3 loop: CSASVSGDEQFF. CDR3 sequence (DNA): TGCAGTGCTAGCGTCTCTGGGGATGAGCAGTTCTTC.

The chain couples TRBV20-1 to TRBJ2-2; TRBD1 might be the D (5 bases). The V gene's germline CDR1 is DFQATT and CDR2 SNEGSKA (reference sequence). The CDR3 is 14 amino acids. Trimming cost V 4 bases and J 2 bases, with 11 bases left between them. The CDR3 nucleotides read TGCAGTGCTACCTGGACACCTAACACCGGGGAGCTGTTTTTT. This codes for CSATWTPNTGELFF.

This clonotype was seen only a few times. This chain uses TRBV3-1 with TRBJ1-2, with 12 nucleotides matching TRBD1. Germline V gene lookup returns CDR1 LGHDT and CDR2 YNNKEL (reference sequence). The CDR3 consists of 15 residues. V shed 4 bases and J 7 bases; nucleotides not matched to a gene: 7. Written as DNA, the CDR3 is TGTGCCAGCAGCCGGCCGGGACAGGGGGCGGGTGGCTACACCTTC. Translating gives CASSRPGQGAGGYTF.

The table lists this clonotype with many counts. V usage is TRBV29-1 and J usage is TRBJ1-2; D possibly corresponds to TRBD1 (5 bases). Germline values: CDR1 SQVTM, CDR2 ANQGSEA. The CDR3 has 17 amino acids. Between the trimmed V and J ends, which lost 3 bases and 4 bases, there was a span of 24 bases. The CDR3 spells CSVDNRGTSLGVYGYTF. CDR3 DNA: TGCAGCGTTGATAATCGCGGGACGTCCCTGGGGGTCTATGGCTACACCTTC.

This clonotype was observed at least ten times. J is TRBJ1-1 and V is TRBV27; perhaps TRBD1 as D (5 bases). The germline CDR1 and CDR2 sequences are MNHEY and SMNVEV (reference sequence). The ends were cut back, 5 bases at V and 11 bases at J, with 18 bases in the middle. CDR3 length: 13 residues. The CDR3 is CASSPTALTGAFF. CDR3 DNA: TGTGCCAGCAGTCCGACAGCTCTCACCGGGGCTTTCTTT.

This clonotype was counted at least ten times. The chain combines TRBV20-1 with TRBJ1-4, with D unclear. The CDR3 covers 15 residues. Trimming stripped 5 bases from V and 0 bases from J, with 13 bases between. Germline CDR1 reads DFQATT; CDR2 reads SNEGSKA (reference sequence). CDR3 nucleotide sequence: TGCAGTGCTTCCCGAGCGGGGTCAACTAATGAAAAACTGTTTTTT. This gives the protein CSASRAGSTNEKLFF.

The sample holds a few counts of this clonotype. The chain is built from TRBV5-1 and TRBJ2-6; tentative D call: TRBD1 (5 bases). CDR1 and CDR2 from the germline V gene are SGHRS and YFSETQ. The ends were cut back, 1 base at V and 0 bases at J, with 14 bases in the middle. This CDR3 region has 18 residues. The CDR3 sequence is CASSLQGVRDSGANVLTF. CDR3 DNA sequence: TGCGCCAGCAGCTTGCAAGGGGTTCGCGACTCTGGGGCCAACGTCCTGACTTTC.

This clonotype occurred many times. The chain employs TRBV20-1 and TRBJ1-6; perhaps TRBD1 as D (6 bases). V shed 3 bases and J shed 9 bases, with 24 bases lying between them. CDR1 DFQATT and CDR2 SNEGSKA come from the germline V gene (reference sequence). There are 17 residues in the CDR3. The CDR3 coding sequence is TGCAGTGCTAGGGACAGCAGACTAGCTCCTATAAGTTCACCCCTCCACTTT. This gives the protein CSARDSRLAPISSPLHF.

This clonotype appeared many times. This chain connects TRBV24-1 to TRBJ1-2; no reliable D call. CDR1 and CDR2 from the germline V gene are KGHDR and SFDVKD. Trimming removed 4 bases at V and 5 bases at J, with 7 bases between. The length of the CDR3 is 12 residues. The CDR3 loop is CATSDTDYGYTF. DNA of the CDR3: TGTGCCACCAGTGACACAGATTATGGCTACACCTTC.